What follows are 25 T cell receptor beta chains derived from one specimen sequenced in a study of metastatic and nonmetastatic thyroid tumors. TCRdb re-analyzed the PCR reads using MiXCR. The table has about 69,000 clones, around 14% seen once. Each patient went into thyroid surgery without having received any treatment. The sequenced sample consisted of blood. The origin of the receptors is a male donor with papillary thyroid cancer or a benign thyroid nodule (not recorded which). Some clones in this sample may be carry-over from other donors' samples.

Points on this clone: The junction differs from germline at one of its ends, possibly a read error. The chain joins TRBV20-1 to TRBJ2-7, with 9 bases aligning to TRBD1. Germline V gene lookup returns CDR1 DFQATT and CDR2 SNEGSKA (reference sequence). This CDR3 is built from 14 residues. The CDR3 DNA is TGTAGTGCCGTCCCGGCGGACAGGGGCAACGAGCAGTACTTC. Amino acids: CSAVPADRGNEQYF.

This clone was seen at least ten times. The CDR3 nucleotides are TGCAGTGCTTCCTCCCTACTAGCGAGCTCCTACAATGAGCAGTTCTTC. Residues: CSASSLLASSYNEQFF. This rearrangement joins TRBV20-1 to TRBJ2-1, with 7 bases aligning to TRBD2. CDR1 is DFQATT, CDR2 SNEGSKA, per germline (reference sequence). The CDR3 is made up of 16 amino acids. J was trimmed by 0 bases and V by 5 bases; bases with no gene match: 10.

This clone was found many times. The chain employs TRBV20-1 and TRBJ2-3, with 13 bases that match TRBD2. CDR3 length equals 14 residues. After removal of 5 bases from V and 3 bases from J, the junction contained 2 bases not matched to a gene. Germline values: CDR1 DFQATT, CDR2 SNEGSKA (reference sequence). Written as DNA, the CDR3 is TGCAGTGCTCCGGGACTAGCGGGAACAGATACGCAGTATTTT. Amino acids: CSAPGLAGTDTQYF.

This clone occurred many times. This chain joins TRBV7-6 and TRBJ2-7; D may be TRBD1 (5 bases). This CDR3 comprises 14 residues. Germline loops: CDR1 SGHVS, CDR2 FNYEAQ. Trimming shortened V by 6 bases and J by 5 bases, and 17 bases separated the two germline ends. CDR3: CASRSTRDFHEQYV. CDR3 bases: TGTGCCAGCAGGTCGACCAGGGATTTCCACGAGCAGTACGTC.

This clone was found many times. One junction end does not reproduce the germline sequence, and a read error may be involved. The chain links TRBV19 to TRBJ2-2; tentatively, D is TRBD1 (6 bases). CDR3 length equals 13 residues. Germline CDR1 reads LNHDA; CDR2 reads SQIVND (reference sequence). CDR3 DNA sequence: TGTGCGAGTAGGGGGAAGGACACCGGGGAGCTGTTTTTT. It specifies CASRGKDTGELFF.

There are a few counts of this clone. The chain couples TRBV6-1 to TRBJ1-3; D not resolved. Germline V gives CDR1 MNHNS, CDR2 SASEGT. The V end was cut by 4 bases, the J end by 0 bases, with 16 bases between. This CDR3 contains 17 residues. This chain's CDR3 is CASSVGNSPTSGNTIYF. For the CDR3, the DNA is TGTGCCAGCAGTGTAGGGAACAGCCCTACCTCTGGAAACACCATATATTTT.

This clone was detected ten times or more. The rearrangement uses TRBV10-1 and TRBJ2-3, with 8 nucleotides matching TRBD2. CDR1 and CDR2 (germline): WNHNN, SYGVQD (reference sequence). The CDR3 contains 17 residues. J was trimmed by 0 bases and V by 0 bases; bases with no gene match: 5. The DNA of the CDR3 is TGCGCCAGCAGTGAGTCGGGTAGCGGGGCGAGCACAGATACGCAGTATTTT. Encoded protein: CASSESGSGASTDTQYF.

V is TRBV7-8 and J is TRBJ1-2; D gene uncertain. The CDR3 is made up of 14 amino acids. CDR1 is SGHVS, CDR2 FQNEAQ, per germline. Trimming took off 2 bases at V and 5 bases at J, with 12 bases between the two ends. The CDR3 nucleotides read TGTGCCAGCAGCTTATCTGTGGACGCTTATGGCTACACCTTC. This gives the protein CASSLSVDAYGYTF.

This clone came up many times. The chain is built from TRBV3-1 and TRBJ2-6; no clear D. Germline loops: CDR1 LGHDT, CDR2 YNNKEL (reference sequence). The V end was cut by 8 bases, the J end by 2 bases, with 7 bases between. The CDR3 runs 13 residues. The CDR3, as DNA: TGTGCCAGCGGTCTGGCTGGGGCCAACGTCCTGACTTTC. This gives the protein CASGLAGANVLTF.

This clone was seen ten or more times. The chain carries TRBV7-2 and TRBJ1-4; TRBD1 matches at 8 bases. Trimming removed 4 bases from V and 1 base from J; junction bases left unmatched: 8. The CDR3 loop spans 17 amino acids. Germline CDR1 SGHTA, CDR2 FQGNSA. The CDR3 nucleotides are TGTGCCAGCAGCTCCCGGACAGGGAGTATAACTAATGAAAAACTGTTTTTT. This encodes CASSSRTGSITNEKLFF.

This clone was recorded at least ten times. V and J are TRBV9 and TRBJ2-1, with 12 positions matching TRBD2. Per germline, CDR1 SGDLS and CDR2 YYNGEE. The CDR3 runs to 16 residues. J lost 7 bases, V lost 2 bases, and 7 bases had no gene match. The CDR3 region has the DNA TGTGCCAGCAGCGTCGCCGGGACTAGCGGGTGGAATGAGCAGTTCTTC. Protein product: CASSVAGTSGWNEQFF.

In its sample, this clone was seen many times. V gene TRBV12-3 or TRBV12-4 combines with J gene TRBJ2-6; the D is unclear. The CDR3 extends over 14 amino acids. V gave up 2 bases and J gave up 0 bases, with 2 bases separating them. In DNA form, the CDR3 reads TGTGCCAGCAGTTTACACTCTGGGGCCAACGTCCTGACTTTC. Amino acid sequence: CASSLHSGANVLTF.

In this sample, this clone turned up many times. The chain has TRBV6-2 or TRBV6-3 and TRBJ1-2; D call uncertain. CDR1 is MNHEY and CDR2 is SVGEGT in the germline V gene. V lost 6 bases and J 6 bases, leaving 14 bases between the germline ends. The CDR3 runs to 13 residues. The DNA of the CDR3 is TGTGCCAGCAGGGATGCCGGGCCCCATGGCTACACCTTC. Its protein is CASRDAGPHGYTF.

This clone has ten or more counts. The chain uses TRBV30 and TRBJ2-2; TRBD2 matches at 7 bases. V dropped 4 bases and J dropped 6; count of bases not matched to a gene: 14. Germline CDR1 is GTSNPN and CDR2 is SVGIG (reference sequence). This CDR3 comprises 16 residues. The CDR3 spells CAWIRRREFKPGELFF. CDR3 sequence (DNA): TGTGCCTGGATCCGGAGGCGGGAGTTCAAGCCCGGGGAGCTGTTTTTT.

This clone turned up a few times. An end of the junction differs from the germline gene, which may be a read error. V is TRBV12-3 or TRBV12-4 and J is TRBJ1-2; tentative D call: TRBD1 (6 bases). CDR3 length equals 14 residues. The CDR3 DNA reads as TGTTCCAGCAGTTTATTGTTAGGCCAGGGGTGCTACACCTTC. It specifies CSSSLLLGQGCYTF.

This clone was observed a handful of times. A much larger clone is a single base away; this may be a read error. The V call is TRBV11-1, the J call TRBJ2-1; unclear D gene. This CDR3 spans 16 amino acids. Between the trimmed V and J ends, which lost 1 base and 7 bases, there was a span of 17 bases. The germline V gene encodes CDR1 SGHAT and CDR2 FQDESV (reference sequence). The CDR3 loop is CASSLEAVLLGNEQFF. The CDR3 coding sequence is TGTGCCAGCAGCTTAGAGGCGGTGCTCCTAGGTAATGAGCAGTTCTTC.

This chain's CDR3 is CASSFWQADVGSNVLTF. CDR3 in DNA: TGTGCCAGCAGTTTTTGGCAGGCAGACGTAGGTTCCAACGTCCTGACTTTC. The chain carries TRBV27 and TRBJ2-6; D remains unclear. This CDR3 comprises 17 residues. Germline loops: CDR1 MNHEY, CDR2 SMNVEV (reference sequence). The V end was cut by 3 bases, the J end by 8 bases, with 20 bases between.

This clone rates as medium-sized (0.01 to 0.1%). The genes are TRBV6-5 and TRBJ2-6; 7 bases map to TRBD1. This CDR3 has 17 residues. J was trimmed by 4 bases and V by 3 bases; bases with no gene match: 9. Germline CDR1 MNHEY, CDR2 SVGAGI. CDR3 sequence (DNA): TGTGCCAGCAGTTATGCCCCAACAGGGGTGGGGGCCAACGTCCTGACTTTC. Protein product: CASSYAPTGVGANVLTF.

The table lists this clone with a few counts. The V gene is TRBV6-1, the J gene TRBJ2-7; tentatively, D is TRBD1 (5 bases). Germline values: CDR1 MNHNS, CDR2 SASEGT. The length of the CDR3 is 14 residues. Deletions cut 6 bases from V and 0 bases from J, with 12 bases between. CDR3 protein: CASSRSDTSYEQYF. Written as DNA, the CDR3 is TGTGCCAGCAGCCGGTCGGACACCTCCTACGAGCAGTACTTC.

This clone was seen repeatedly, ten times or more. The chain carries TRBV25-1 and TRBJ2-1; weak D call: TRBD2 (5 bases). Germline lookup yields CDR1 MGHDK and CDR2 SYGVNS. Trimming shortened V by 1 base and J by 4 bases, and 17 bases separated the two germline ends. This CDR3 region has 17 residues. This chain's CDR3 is CASSEFHSGTRYNEQFF. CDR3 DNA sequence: TGTGCCAGCAGTGAATTCCACAGCGGCACGAGATACAATGAGCAGTTCTTC.

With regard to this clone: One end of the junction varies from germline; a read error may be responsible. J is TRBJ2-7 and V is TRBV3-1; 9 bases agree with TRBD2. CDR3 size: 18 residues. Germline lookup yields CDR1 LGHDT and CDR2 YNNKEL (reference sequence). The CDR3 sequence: CASIQDPRFLAGLYEQYF. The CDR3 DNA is TGTGCCAGCATCCAAGATCCGAGATTTCTAGCGGGACTGTACGAGCAGTACTTC.

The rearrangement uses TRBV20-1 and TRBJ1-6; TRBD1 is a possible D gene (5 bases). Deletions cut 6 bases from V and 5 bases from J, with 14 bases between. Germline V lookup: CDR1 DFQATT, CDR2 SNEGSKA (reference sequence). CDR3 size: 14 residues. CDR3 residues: CSARQSGHNSPLHF. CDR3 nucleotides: TGCAGTGCAAGACAGTCAGGGCATAATTCACCCCTCCACTTT.

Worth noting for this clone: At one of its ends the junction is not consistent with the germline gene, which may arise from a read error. DNA of the CDR3: TGCGCCAGTAGTGCTCAGGCGTATCAGCCCCAGCATTTT. This codes for CASSAQAYQPQHF. The V gene is TRBV10-1, the J gene TRBJ1-5; unclear D gene. Germline V gene lookup returns CDR1 WNHNN and CDR2 SYGVQD (reference sequence). The CDR3 is made up of 13 amino acids.

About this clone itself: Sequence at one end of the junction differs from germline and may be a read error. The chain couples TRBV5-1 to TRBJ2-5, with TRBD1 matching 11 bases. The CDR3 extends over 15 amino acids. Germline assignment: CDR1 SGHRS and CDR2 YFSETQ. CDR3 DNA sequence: TGCGCCAGCCTGGGGACAGGGGGTGGACAAGATACCCAGTACTTC. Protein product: CASLGTGGGQDTQYF. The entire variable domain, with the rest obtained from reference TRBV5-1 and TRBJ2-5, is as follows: KAGVTQTPRYLIKTRGQQVTLSCSPISGHRSVSWYQQTPGQGLQFLFEYFSETQRNKGNFPGRFSGRQFSNSRSEMNVSTLELGDSALYLCASLGTGGGQDTQYFGPGTRLLVL.

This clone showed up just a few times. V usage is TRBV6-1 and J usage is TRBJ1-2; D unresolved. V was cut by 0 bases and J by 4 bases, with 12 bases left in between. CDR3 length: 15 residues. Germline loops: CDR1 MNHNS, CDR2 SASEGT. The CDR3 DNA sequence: TGTGCCAGCAGTGAAGCATCACAAGGACGCTATGGCTACACCTTC. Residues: CASSEASQGRYGYTF.